This T cell receptor beta chain was recorded in a study of T-cell reconstitution after alpha-beta-depleted transplantation in children. Notes on the study in general: At one year after transplant, newly produced T cells mostly accounted for T-cell counts and diversity. About two months after transplant, alpha-beta T cells reportedly came from several hundred expanded graft clones. High day-60 TCRbeta diversity in some patients came from surviving recipient T cells and thymic progenitors.

Library preparation (for TCRbeta) was performed with unique molecular identifiers. Via MiXCR, TCRdb re-called the PCR reads, giving one row per CDR3 protein. The sample records nearly 200,000 distinct CDR3 sequences, 6.3% being singletons. With V trimmed by 4 bases and J by 7 bases, 1 base remained unmatched. CDR1 and CDR2 (germline): SGHTA, FQGNSA. The CDR3 covers 11 residues. As regards this clonotype: No antigen is known for it.

The sequencing used PBMCs, collected before TCRalphabeta/CD19-depleted stem cell transplant. The chain uses TRBV7-2 and TRBJ2-7; 7 nucleotides agree with TRBD1. This sequence originates from a girl under three years old with combined immunodeficiency, due to receive a stem cell transplant. The CDR3 reads CASSSTGEQYF. Here the CDR3 DNA reads TGTGCCAGCAGCTCGACAGGGGAGCAGTACTTC.